The table lists the clone carrying this T cell receptor (beta chain) with many counts. This record comes from a study of T-cell reconstitution after alpha-beta-depleted transplantation in children. TCRbeta library construction was performed incorporating unique molecular identifiers. Each CDR3 protein gets one entry after TCRdb re-called the PCR reads with MiXCR. This sample carries around 78,000 distinct CDR3 sequences, about 6.7% of them seen once, and the ten largest clones take around 2.5%. There are 16 residues in the CDR3. In germline, CDR1 is SGHDN, CDR2 FVKESK. V was shortened by 0 bases and J by 1 base, with 10 bases between the two germline ends.

The material sequenced was PBMCs from the stem cell graft donor, taken from the stem cell graft. The sequence was obtained from a human donor who donated a stem cell graft to a child with acute lymphoblastic leukemia. The V and J genes are TRBV14 and TRBJ2-1, with D hard to call. CDR3 sequence (DNA): TGTGCCAGCAGCCAAGAACCGTATACTTCCTACAATGAGCAGTTCTTC. It yields the protein CASSQEPYTSYNEQFF.